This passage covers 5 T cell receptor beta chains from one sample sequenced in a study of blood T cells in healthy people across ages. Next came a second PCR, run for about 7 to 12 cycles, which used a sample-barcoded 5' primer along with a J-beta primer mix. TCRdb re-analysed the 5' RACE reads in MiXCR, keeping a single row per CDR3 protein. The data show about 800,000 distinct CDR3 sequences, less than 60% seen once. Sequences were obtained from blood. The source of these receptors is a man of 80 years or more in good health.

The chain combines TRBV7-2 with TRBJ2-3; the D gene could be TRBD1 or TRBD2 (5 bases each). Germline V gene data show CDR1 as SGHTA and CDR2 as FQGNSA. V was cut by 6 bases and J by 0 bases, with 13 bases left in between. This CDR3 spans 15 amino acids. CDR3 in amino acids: CASRGVGASTDTQYF. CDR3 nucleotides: TGTGCCAGCAGGGGGGTCGGGGCAAGCACAGATACGCAGTATTTT.

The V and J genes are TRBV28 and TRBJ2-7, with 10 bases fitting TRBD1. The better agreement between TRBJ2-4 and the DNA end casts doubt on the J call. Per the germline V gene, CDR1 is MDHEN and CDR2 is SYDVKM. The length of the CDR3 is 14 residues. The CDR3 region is CASRTGGPQNIQYF. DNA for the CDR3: TGTGCCAGCAGGACAGGGGGCCCCCAAAACATTCAGTACTTC.

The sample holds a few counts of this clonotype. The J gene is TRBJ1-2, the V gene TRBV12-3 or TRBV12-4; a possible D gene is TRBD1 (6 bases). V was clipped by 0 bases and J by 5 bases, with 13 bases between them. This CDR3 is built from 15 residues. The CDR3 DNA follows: TGTGCCAGCAGTTTAGCTCAGACAGGTACTTATGGCTACACCTTC. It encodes CASSLAQTGTYGYTF.

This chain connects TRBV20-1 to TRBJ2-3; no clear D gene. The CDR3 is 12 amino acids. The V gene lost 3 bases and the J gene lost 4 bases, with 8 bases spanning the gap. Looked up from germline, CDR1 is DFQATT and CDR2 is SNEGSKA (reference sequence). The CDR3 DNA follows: TGCAGTGCTAGTCAGGTAGCAGATACGCAGTATTTT. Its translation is CSASQVADTQYF.

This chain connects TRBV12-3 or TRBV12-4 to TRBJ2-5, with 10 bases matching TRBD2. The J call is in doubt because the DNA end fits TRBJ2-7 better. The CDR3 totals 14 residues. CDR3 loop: CASSTLAGPGEQYF. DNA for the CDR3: TGTGCCAGCAGTACACTAGCGGGGCCTGGCGAGCAGTACTTC.